The 8 T cell receptor beta chains below were found in one sample sequenced in a study of blood T cell repertoires in COVID-19. Sequencing was performed with immunoSEQ multiplex PCR; in TCRdb, only in-frame clones are kept and a portion is missing. This table has about 190,000 clones, 90% appearing once. The sample comprised peripheral blood. The receptor source for this set is a middle-aged man with acute or convalescent COVID-19.

The chain couples TRBV28 to TRBJ2-3, with TRBD1 matching 7 bases. The V gene end was trimmed by 3 bases and the J gene end by 8 bases; junction bases not matched to a gene: 5. CDR3 length: 13 amino acids. CDR1 MDHEN and CDR2 SYDVKM come from the germline V gene. The CDR3 here is CASSLAGGSTQYF. CDR3 bases: TGTGCCAGCAGTTTGGCAGGGGGATCTACGCAGTATTTT.

The J gene is TRBJ1-3, the V gene TRBV6-6, with D possibly TRBD1 on 5 matching bases. V was shortened by 5 bases and J by 0 bases, with 11 bases between the two germline ends. This CDR3 has 15 amino acids. Germline loops: CDR1 MNHNY, CDR2 SVGAGI (reference sequence). The CDR3 region is CASSPDRNSGNTIYF. DNA for the CDR3: TGTGCCAGCAGTCCTGACAGAAACTCTGGAAACACCATATATTTT.

The chain joins TRBV4-1 to TRBJ2-3, with 8 bases matching TRBD2. The CDR3 has 16 amino acids. The V and J ends lost 1 base and 2 bases, in that order; junction bases with no gene match: 5. Germline V gene lookup returns CDR1 MGHRA and CDR2 YSYEKL. CDR3 sequence (DNA): TGCGCCAGCAGCCAAGCGGGGGGGGCGAACACAGATACGCAGTATTTT. Translating gives CASSQAGGANTDTQYF.

This sequence joins TRBV11-1 and TRBJ1-6; no clear D gene. The CDR3 is 13 amino acids. The germline CDR1 and CDR2 sequences are SGHAT and FQDESV (reference sequence). V was trimmed by 5 bases and J by 9 bases, leaving 11 bases between them. CDR3 in amino acids: CASSRLDGSPLHF. CDR3 sequence (DNA): TGTGCCAGCAGCCGCTTAGATGGTTCACCCCTCCACTTT.

Only one count was recorded for this clone. This chain links TRBV27 with TRBJ2-1; no reliable D call. Per the germline V gene, CDR1 is MNHEY and CDR2 is SMNVEV (reference sequence). The CDR3 extends over 12 amino acids. Trimming shortened V by 4 bases and J by 5 bases, and 6 bases separated the two germline ends. The CDR3, as DNA: TGTGCCAGCAGTTCCCGTCACAATGAGCAGTTCTTC. Its translation is CASSSRHNEQFF.

This clone was counted a single time. The chain employs TRBV28 and TRBJ1-3; the match to TRBD1 covers 9 bases. This CDR3 has 15 amino acids. The germline gives CDR1 MDHEN, CDR2 SYDVKM. J lost 4 bases, V lost 6 bases, and 7 bases had no gene match. CDR3 loop: CASSLRDREGNTIYF. CDR3 coding DNA: TGTGCCAGCAGCCTACGGGACAGGGAAGGAAACACCATATATTTT. The entire variable domain, with the rest obtained from reference TRBV28 and TRBJ1-3, is as follows: DVKVTQSSRYLVKRTGEKVFLECVQDMDHENMFWYRQDPGLGLRLIYFSYDVKMKEKGDIPEGYSVSREKKERFSLILESASTNQTSMYLCASSLRDREGNTIYFGEGSWLTVV.

The chain couples TRBV29-1 to TRBJ2-2; D might be TRBD1 (6 bases). The ends were cut back, 6 bases at V and 1 base at J, with 15 bases in the middle. Germline-derived CDR1 and CDR2 are SQVTM and ANQGSEA. The CDR3 contains 15 residues. The CDR3 DNA reads TGCAGCGTGCTGATTGGGACAAAGAACACCGGGGAGCTGTTTTTT. Translating it yields CSVLIGTKNTGELFF.

The V gene is TRBV28, the J gene TRBJ2-6; 15 nucleotides agree with TRBD2. CDR3 length: 18 residues. The V segment lost 6 bases and the J segment 2 bases; nucleotides outside the gene matches: 5. CDR1 is MDHEN, CDR2 SYDVKM, per germline. CDR3 residues: CASSGTSGRMAGANVLTF. The CDR3 DNA reads TGTGCCAGCAGCGGGACTAGCGGGAGGATGGCTGGGGCCAACGTCCTGACTTTC.